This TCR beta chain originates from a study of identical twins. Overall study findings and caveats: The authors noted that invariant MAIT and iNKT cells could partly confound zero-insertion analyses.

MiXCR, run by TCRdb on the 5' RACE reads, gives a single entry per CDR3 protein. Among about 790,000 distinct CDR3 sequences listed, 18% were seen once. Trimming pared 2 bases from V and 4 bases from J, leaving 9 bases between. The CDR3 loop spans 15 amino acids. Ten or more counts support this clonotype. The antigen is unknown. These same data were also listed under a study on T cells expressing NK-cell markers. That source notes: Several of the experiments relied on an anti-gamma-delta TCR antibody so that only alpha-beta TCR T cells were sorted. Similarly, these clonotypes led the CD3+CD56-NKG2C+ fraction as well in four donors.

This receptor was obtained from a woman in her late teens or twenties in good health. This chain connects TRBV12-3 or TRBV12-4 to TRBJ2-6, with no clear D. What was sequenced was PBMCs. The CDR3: CASSLNAAGANVLTF. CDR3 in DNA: TGTGCCAGCAGTTTAAATGCGGCGGGGGCCAACGTCCTGACTTTC.